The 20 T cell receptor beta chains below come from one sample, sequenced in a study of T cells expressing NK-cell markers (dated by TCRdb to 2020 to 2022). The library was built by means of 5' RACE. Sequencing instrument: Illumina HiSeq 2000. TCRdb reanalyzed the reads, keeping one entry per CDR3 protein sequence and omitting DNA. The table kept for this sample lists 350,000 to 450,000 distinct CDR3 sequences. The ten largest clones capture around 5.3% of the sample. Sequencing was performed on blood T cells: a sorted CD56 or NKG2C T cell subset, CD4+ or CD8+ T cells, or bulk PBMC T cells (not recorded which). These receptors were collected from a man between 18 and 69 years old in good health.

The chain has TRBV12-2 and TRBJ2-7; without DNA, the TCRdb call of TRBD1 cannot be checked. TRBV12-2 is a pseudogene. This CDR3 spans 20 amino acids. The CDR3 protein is CASRLGGMDKKGQVFYEQYF.

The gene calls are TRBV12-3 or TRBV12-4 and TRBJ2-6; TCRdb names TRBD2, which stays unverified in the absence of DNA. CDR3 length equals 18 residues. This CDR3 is CASRSLAGGQSGANVLTF.

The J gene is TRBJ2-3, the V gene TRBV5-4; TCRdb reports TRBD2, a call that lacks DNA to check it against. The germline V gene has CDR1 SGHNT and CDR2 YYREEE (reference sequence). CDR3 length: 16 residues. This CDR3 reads CASSLALAGSQNTQYF.

The CDR3 here is CSARDRGQAAYEQYF. This chain uses TRBV20-1 with TRBJ2-7; with no DNA, the TCRdb D assignment of TRBD1 cannot be verified. This CDR3 is built from 15 residues. CDR1 and CDR2 from the germline V gene are DFQATT and SNEGSKA (reference sequence).

The CDR3 sequence: CASSGGGLSSYEQYF. The J gene is TRBJ2-7, the V gene TRBV18; TCRdb's D gene call, TRBD2, goes unchecked for lack of DNA. The V gene's germline CDR1 is KGHSH and CDR2 LQKENI. The CDR3 totals 15 residues.

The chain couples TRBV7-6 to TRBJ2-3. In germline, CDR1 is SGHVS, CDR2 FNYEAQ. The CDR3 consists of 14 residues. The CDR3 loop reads CASSLASQTDTQYF. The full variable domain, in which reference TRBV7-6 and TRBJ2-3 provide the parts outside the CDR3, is GAGVSQSPRYKVTKRGQDVALRCDPISGHVSLYWYRQALGQGPEFLTYFNYEAQQDKSGLPNDRFSAERPEGSISTLTIQRTEQRDSAMYRCASSLASQTDTQYFGPGTRLTVL.

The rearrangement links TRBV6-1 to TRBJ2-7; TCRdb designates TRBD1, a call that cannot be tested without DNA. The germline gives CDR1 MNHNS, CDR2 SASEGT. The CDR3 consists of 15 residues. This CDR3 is CASSEFWGYAYEQYF.

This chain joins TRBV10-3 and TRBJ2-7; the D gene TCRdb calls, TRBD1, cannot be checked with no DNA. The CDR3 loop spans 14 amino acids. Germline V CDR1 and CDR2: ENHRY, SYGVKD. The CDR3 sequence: CATPTGQGGYEQYF.

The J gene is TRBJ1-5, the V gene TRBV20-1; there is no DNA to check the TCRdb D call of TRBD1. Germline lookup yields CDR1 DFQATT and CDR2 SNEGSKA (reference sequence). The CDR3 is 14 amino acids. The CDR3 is CSANTGGGNQPQHF.

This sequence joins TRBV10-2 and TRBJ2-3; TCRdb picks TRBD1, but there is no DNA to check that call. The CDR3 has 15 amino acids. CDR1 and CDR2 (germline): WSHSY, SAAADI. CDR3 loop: CASSNGGPSTDTQYF.

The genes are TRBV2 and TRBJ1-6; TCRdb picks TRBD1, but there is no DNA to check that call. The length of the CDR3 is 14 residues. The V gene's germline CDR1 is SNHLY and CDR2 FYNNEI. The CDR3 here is CASSITGENSPLHF.

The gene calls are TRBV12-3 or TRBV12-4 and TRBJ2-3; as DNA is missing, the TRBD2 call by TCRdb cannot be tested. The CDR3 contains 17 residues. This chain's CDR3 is CASMGRSGWLSTDTQYF.

CDR3 sequence: CASSFFTRTGELFF. The chain uses TRBV12-3 or TRBV12-4 and TRBJ2-2. The CDR3 consists of 14 residues.

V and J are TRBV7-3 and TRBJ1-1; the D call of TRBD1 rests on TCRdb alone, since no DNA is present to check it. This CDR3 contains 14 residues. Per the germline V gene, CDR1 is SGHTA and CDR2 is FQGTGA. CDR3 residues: CASSLRGRNTEAFF.

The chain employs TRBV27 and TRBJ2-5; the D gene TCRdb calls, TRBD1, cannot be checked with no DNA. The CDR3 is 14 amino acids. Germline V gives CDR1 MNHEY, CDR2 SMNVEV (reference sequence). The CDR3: CASRPHKQVETQYF.

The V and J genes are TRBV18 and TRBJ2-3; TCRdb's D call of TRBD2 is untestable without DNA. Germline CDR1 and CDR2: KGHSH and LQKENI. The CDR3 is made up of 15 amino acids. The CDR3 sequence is CASSTRRNSTDTQYF. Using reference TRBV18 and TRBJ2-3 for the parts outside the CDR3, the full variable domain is NAGVMQNPRHLVRRRGQEARLRCSPMKGHSHVYWYRQLPEEGLKFMVYLQKENIIDESGMPKERFSAEFPKEGPSILRIQQVVRGDSAAYFCASSTRRNSTDTQYFGPGTRLTVL.

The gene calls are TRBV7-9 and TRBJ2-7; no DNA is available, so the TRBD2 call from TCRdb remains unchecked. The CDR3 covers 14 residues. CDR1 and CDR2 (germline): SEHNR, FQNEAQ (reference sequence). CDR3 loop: CASSLETSGEGQYF.

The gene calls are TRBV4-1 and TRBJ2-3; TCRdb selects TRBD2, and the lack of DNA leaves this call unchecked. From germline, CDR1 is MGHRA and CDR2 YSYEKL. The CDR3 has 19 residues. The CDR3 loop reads CASSQTGLAVTSVTDTQYF.

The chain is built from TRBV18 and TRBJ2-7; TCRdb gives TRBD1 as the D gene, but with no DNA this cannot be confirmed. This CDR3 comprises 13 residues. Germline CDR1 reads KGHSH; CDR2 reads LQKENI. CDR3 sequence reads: CASSRGPSYEQYF.

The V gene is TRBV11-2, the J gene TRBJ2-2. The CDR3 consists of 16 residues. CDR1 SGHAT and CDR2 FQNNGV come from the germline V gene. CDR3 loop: CASSPQTNFNTGELFF.